Listed here are 29 T cell receptor beta chains from one sample, sequenced in a study of T cell repertoires in cytomegalovirus infection (dated by TCRdb to the late 2010s). The instrument was an Illumina HiSeq 1500. TCRdb's own reprocessing of the public reads used fastp at Q25 and MiXCR and kept productive beta chains. Identical CDR3 protein sequences are pooled into one entry, listed with their most common genes and DNA. The sample table holds hundreds of thousands of distinct CDR3 sequences, of which 11% were seen once. The ten largest clones add up to about 9.4% of the sample. The sequencing input was PBMCs. The origin of the receptors is a human donor in good health (CMV status not recorded). Some clones in this sample may be carry-over from other donors' samples.

In this sample, this clonotype turned up a few times. The chain recombines TRBV6-5 with TRBJ2-7, with TRBD2 matching 7 bases. The CDR3 contains 12 residues. The germline V gene encodes CDR1 MNHEY and CDR2 SVGAGI. Unmatched junction bases numbered 2, after V lost 4 bases and J lost 5 bases. The CDR3 bases are TGTGCCAGCAGTTGGGGGGGGAACGAGCAGTACTTC. It translates to CASSWGGNEQYF.

The table lists this clonotype with many counts. The chain recombines TRBV7-2 with TRBJ1-1; 9 bases are shared with TRBD1. Per germline, CDR1 SGHTA and CDR2 FQGNSA. The CDR3 is 16 amino acids. The V and J ends lost 5 bases and 0 bases, in that order; junction bases with no gene match: 7. CDR3 sequence (DNA): TGTGCCAGCAGCAGCCGGGACAGGGCCATGAACACTGAAGCTTTCTTT. It codes for CASSSRDRAMNTEAFF.

This clonotype turned up a few times. CDR3: CASSLWDRGDNEQFF. CDR3 nucleotide sequence: TGTGCCAGCAGTTTATGGGACAGGGGGGACAATGAGCAGTTCTTC. The chain is built from TRBV27 and TRBJ2-1, with TRBD1 matching over 11 bases. J was trimmed by 5 bases and V by 1 base; bases with no gene match: 1. CDR3 length equals 15 residues. Per the germline V gene, CDR1 is MNHEY and CDR2 is SMNVEV (reference sequence).

The V and J genes are TRBV12-3 or TRBV12-4 and TRBJ2-1; 8 bases agree with TRBD1. This CDR3 has 15 residues. The V and J ends lost 3 bases and 3 bases, in that order; junction bases with no gene match: 4. The CDR3 DNA is TGTGCCAGCAGTTTCCCTGGACAGGGCTACAATGAGCAGTTCTTC. It codes for CASSFPGQGYNEQFF.

This clonotype has a count of ten or more. The rearrangement joins TRBV7-3 to TRBJ2-7; D is possibly TRBD2 (5 bases). CDR1 SGHTA and CDR2 FQGTGA come from the germline V gene. V was pared by 3 bases and J by 6 bases, with 12 bases between. This CDR3 contains 13 residues. The CDR3 is CASSFGKSSEQYF. For the CDR3, the DNA is TGTGCCAGCAGCTTCGGGAAGTCTTCCGAGCAGTACTTC.

With regard to this clonotype: Since a much larger clone is just one base distant, this may be a read error. The chain recombines TRBV20-1 with TRBJ2-1; 7 bases are shared with TRBD2. The germline CDR1 and CDR2 sequences are DFQATT and SNEGSKA (reference sequence). The junction had 18 bases not matched to a gene; V was cut back by 3 bases and J by 10 bases. The CDR3 covers 16 residues. The CDR3 DNA is TGCAGTGCTAGCCCTCGGGGACTAACGGCCCCGGGGGAGCAGTTCTTC. As protein: CSASPRGLTAPGEQFF.

This clonotype has ten or more counts. The chain carries TRBV6-6 and TRBJ1-2; a weak D match, TRBD1 (6 bases). Germline V gene sequence: CDR1 MNHNY, CDR2 SVGAGI (reference sequence). This CDR3 spans 12 amino acids. V was clipped by 4 bases and J by 8 bases, with 11 bases between them. CDR3 nucleotide sequence: TGTGCCAGCAGTTCGACAGGTCCCGGCTACACCTTC. This translates into CASSSTGPGYTF.

This clonotype was seen repeatedly, ten times or more. V gene TRBV28 combines with J gene TRBJ2-7; 10 bases fit TRBD2. The CDR3 is 15 amino acids. Per the germline V gene, CDR1 is MDHEN and CDR2 is SYDVKM. Unmatched junction bases numbered 11, after V lost 6 bases and J lost 6 bases. The CDR3 protein is CASRWSGRARGEQYF. The CDR3 DNA reads as TGTGCCAGCAGATGGAGCGGGAGGGCTCGGGGCGAGCAGTACTTC.

This clonotype was observed a few times. The CDR3 loop reads CASRPARAAKNIQYF. The CDR3 bases are TGTGCCAGCAGACCAGCCCGAGCGGCCAAAAACATTCAGTACTTC. J is TRBJ2-4 and V is TRBV28; D uncertain. This CDR3 has 15 amino acids. With 6 bases removed from V and 1 base from J, the gap between germline ends came to 13 bases. Germline CDR1 reads MDHEN; CDR2 reads SYDVKM.

This clonotype was detected ten times or more. V gene TRBV27 combines with J gene TRBJ2-7; 7 bases are shared with TRBD1. V shed 5 bases and J 6 bases; nucleotides not matched to a gene: 4. Germline assignment: CDR1 MNHEY and CDR2 SMNVEV (reference sequence). CDR3 size: 12 residues. DNA of the CDR3: TGTGCCAGCAGTGCCGACAGGGTCGAGCAGTACTTC. Its translation is CASSADRVEQYF.

V gene TRBV6-5 combines with J gene TRBJ1-5; the match to TRBD1 covers 9 bases. The junction had 9 bases not matched to a gene; V was cut back by 8 bases and J by 1 base. Germline CDR1 MNHEY, CDR2 SVGAGI. The CDR3 is made up of 16 amino acids. The CDR3 DNA sequence: TGTGCCAGCTCCGGGACAGGGTGGATGAGCAATCAGCCCCAGCATTTT. Its translation is CASSGTGWMSNQPQHF.

The V gene is TRBV28, the J gene TRBJ1-5; 8 bases match TRBD1. J was trimmed by 9 bases and V by 5 bases; bases with no gene match: 12. CDR3 length equals 15 residues. Germline V gives CDR1 MDHEN, CDR2 SYDVKM. This CDR3 reads CASSHPGQGLSPQHF. DNA for the CDR3: TGTGCCAGCAGTCACCCAGGACAGGGACTCTCGCCCCAGCATTTT.

This clonotype was counted ten times or more. The V gene is TRBV24-1, the J gene TRBJ2-1; 8 bases align to TRBD1. The germline V gene has CDR1 KGHDR and CDR2 SFDVKD. The CDR3 loop spans 18 amino acids. The V gene end was trimmed by 2 bases and the J gene end by 8 bases; junction bases not matched to a gene: 16. CDR3 bases: TGTGCCACCAGTGATTCGCGGACAGGGTTTGCTTCACGAGATGAGCAGTTCTTC. Translation: CATSDSRTGFASRDEQFF.

This clonotype came up a few times. The rearrangement uses TRBV19 and TRBJ2-5; D is uncertain. Germline CDR1 reads LNHDA; CDR2 reads SQIVND (reference sequence). Trimming left V 4 bases short and J 4 bases short, with 13 bases between. The CDR3 sequence is 14 residues long. The CDR3 DNA follows: TGTGCCAGTAGTACCCGTGGGAAGGGAGAGACCCAGTACTTC. The encoded protein is CASSTRGKGETQYF.

This clonotype was picked up a small number of times. This chain links TRBV4-1 with TRBJ2-1; 7 nucleotides agree with TRBD2. Germline lookup yields CDR1 MGHRA and CDR2 YSYEKL. Trimming cost V 4 bases and J 3 bases; bases outside gene matches: 12. This CDR3 is built from 17 residues. The CDR3 DNA follows: TGCGCCAGCAGCCGATCTCTCGGGACTAAAGACTACAATGAGCAGTTCTTC. Its translation is CASSRSLGTKDYNEQFF.

This clonotype appeared many times. This chain links TRBV5-6 with TRBJ2-3, with D maybe TRBD2 (7 bases). Trimming left V 2 bases short and J 5 bases short, with 15 bases between. The germline CDR1 and CDR2 sequences are SGHDT and YYEEEE. The CDR3 consists of 15 residues. This chain's CDR3 is CASSLGRGGQDTQYF. CDR3 DNA sequence: TGTGCCAGCAGCTTAGGGAGGGGGGGTCAAGATACGCAGTATTTT.

This clonotype has only a few counts. The chain joins TRBV7-9 to TRBJ1-1; D remains unclear. Trimming took 5 bases from V and 9 from J, leaving 28 bases between them. This CDR3 spans 17 amino acids. In germline, CDR1 is SEHNR, CDR2 FQNEAQ (reference sequence). The CDR3 coding sequence is TGTGCCAGCAGCCCAGTCGGGGTTCGGAGGGTGCAGGAGCAAGCTTTCTTT. Its translation is CASSPVGVRRVQEQAFF.

This clonotype was seen at least ten times. The chain is built from TRBV7-9 and TRBJ1-1; no clear D. Deletions cut 5 bases from V and 3 bases from J, with 7 bases between. There are 12 residues in the CDR3. Germline V gene lookup returns CDR1 SEHNR and CDR2 FQNEAQ (reference sequence). CDR3 coding DNA: TGTGCCAGCAGCCCTTTGGACACTGAAGCTTTCTTT. Protein product: CASSPLDTEAFF.

This clonotype has a count of ten or more. The V gene is TRBV6-1, the J gene TRBJ1-5, with 10 positions matching TRBD1. With V trimmed by 5 bases and J by 2 bases, 6 bases remained unmatched. CDR3 size: 16 residues. The germline V gene encodes CDR1 MNHNS and CDR2 SASEGT. For the CDR3, the DNA is TGTGCCAGCAGTCCCTGGACAGGGGGAGGCAATCAGCCCCAGCATTTT. Protein sequence: CASSPWTGGGNQPQHF.

This clonotype was seen many times. The CDR3 sequence is CASSYMTGELFF. The CDR3 DNA reads TGTGCCAGCAGTTACATGACAGGAGAGCTGTTTTTT. The genes are TRBV6-5 and TRBJ2-2; tentative D call: TRBD1 (6 bases). This CDR3 is 12 amino acids long. In germline, CDR1 is MNHEY, CDR2 SVGAGI. With 2 bases removed from V and 11 bases from J, the gap between germline ends came to 9 bases.

The chain carries TRBV13 and TRBJ2-7; D gene ambiguous. Between the trimmed V and J ends, which lost 2 bases and 0 bases, there was a span of 11 bases. The CDR3 contains 15 residues. From germline, CDR1 is PRHDT and CDR2 FYEKMQ (reference sequence). The CDR3 sequence: CASSLTGSNSYEQYF. In DNA form, the CDR3 reads TGTGCCAGCAGCTTAACGGGCAGCAACTCCTACGAGCAGTACTTC.

Ten or more counts support this clonotype. The rearrangement uses TRBV20-1 and TRBJ2-2; a weak D match, TRBD1 (5 bases). In germline, CDR1 is DFQATT, CDR2 SNEGSKA (reference sequence). The length of the CDR3 is 12 residues. Deletions cut 3 bases from V and 5 bases from J, with 7 bases between. CDR3 nucleotides: TGCAGTGCTAGGTCAGGGACCGGGGAGCTGTTTTTT. Its translation is CSARSGTGELFF.

This clonotype came up many times. This chain uses TRBV12-3 or TRBV12-4 with TRBJ1-2, with 9 bases matching TRBD1. This CDR3 contains 14 residues. V lost 9 bases, J lost 5 bases, and 10 bases stayed unmatched. The CDR3 protein is CASTKGDRVYGYTF. As DNA, the CDR3 is TGTGCCAGTACTAAGGGGGACAGGGTATATGGCTACACCTTC.

Many counts were recorded for this clonotype. V and J are TRBV4-1 and TRBJ1-4, with a weak D call TRBD1 (5 bases). Trimming removed 2 bases from V and 10 bases from J, with 14 bases in between. Germline assignment: CDR1 MGHRA and CDR2 YSYEKL. There are 14 residues in the CDR3. The CDR3 DNA reads as TGCGCCAGCAGCCAAATATGGACATTCGGAAAACTGTTTTTT. Its protein product is CASSQIWTFGKLFF.

This clonotype was found many times. The CDR3 nucleotides are TGTGCCAGTAGTATCTTCAGAGACAATCAGCCCCAGCATTTT. Translated: CASSIFRDNQPQHF. This chain links TRBV19 with TRBJ1-5; D is undetermined. This CDR3 is built from 14 residues. Germline V gene data show CDR1 as LNHDA and CDR2 as SQIVND (reference sequence). V shed 3 bases and J shed 3 bases, with 9 bases lying between them.

The CDR3 protein is CSAENRGKGEKLFF. The CDR3 coding sequence is TGCAGTGCTGAAAACAGGGGTAAAGGTGAAAAACTGTTTTTT. The chain joins TRBV20-1 to TRBJ1-4; 7 bases map to TRBD1. The junction had 10 bases not matched to a gene; V was cut back by 5 bases and J by 7 bases. The CDR3 extends over 14 amino acids. Germline V gene lookup returns CDR1 DFQATT and CDR2 SNEGSKA (reference sequence).

This clonotype was counted ten times or more. The chain recombines TRBV10-3 with TRBJ1-3; 7 nucleotides agree with TRBD1. Trimming at V came to 4 bases and at J to 0 bases, leaving 9 bases not matched to a gene. The CDR3 sequence is 17 residues long. Germline CDR1 and CDR2: ENHRY and SYGVKD. CDR3 loop: CAISGWDSRASGNTIYF. DNA of the CDR3: TGTGCCATCAGTGGCTGGGACAGCCGGGCCTCTGGAAACACCATATATTTT.

The genes are TRBV15 and TRBJ2-3, with D unresolved. CDR1 and CDR2 (germline): LNHNV, YYDKDF (reference sequence). The CDR3 runs to 16 residues. The V gene lost 0 bases and the J gene lost 3 bases, with 13 bases spanning the gap. The CDR3 DNA reads as TGTGCCACCAGCAGAGATTTAGCAGCTTCTACAGATACGCAGTATTTT. This encodes CATSRDLAASTDTQYF.

This clonotype was observed once. The chain is built from TRBV20-1 and TRBJ1-5; a weak D match, TRBD1 (5 bases). V lost 5 bases to trimming and J lost 2 bases, with 10 bases between them. Germline V gene lookup returns CDR1 DFQATT and CDR2 SNEGSKA (reference sequence). The CDR3 runs 13 residues. The CDR3 DNA is TGCAGTGCTCTCGGGGGAGGCAATCAGCCCCAGCATTTT. Its protein is CSALGGGNQPQHF.